Below, 14 T cell receptor beta chains from the same sample are listed, as sequenced in a study of blood T cell repertoires in COVID-19. Sequencing used immunoSEQ multiplex PCR; TCRdb keeps in-frame clones, though not all of them. Found here are some 250,000 clones, roughly 80% of them singletons; the top ten hold 6% to 8%. The specimen sequenced was peripheral blood. The receptor source for this set is a woman older than 75 with COVID-19, enrolled during active disease.

The chain employs TRBV5-1 and TRBJ1-1, with D perhaps matching TRBD1 (6 bases). Germline V gene lookup returns CDR1 SGHRS and CDR2 YFSETQ. The CDR3 has 16 amino acids. Trimming removed 2 bases at V and 1 base at J, with 15 bases between. CDR3 loop: CASSFRPTGTNTEAFF. In DNA form, the CDR3 reads TGCGCCAGCAGCTTCCGCCCGACAGGAACGAACACTGAAGCTTTCTTT. The entire variable domain, with the rest obtained from reference TRBV5-1 and TRBJ1-1, is as follows: KAGVTQTPRYLIKTRGQQVTLSCSPISGHRSVSWYQQTPGQGLQFLFEYFSETQRNKGNFPGRFSGRQFSNSRSEMNVSTLELGDSALYLCASSFRPTGTNTEAFFGQGTRLTVV.

J is TRBJ1-5 and V is TRBV6-2 or TRBV6-3, with D perhaps matching TRBD1 (6 bases). Trimming pared 6 bases from V and 4 bases from J, leaving 10 bases between. The CDR3 covers 13 residues. Germline values: CDR1 MNHEY, CDR2 SVGEGT. The CDR3 DNA is TGTGCCAGCAGGCCTACAGGGAATCAGCCCCAGCATTTT. As protein: CASRPTGNQPQHF.

This chain connects TRBV5-3 to TRBJ2-7, with D possibly TRBD1 on 7 matching bases. TRBV5-3 belongs to the ORF category, with a function that is uncertain. The CDR3 runs to 16 residues. Deletions cut 3 bases from V and 3 bases from J, with 19 bases between. The DNA for the CDR3 is TGTGCCAGAAGCTCCCCCCGGGCAGGGGGGCTCTACGAGCAGTACTTC. This codes for CARSSPRAGGLYEQYF.

The rearrangement links TRBV5-5 to TRBJ1-6; D call uncertain. Germline V gives CDR1 SGHKS, CDR2 YYEKEE (reference sequence). The CDR3 is 14 amino acids. The V end was cut by 3 bases, the J end by 7 bases, with 11 bases between. Written as DNA, the CDR3 is TGTGCCAGCAGCTCCTGGACTGCGAATTCACCCCTCCACTTT. Protein product: CASSSWTANSPLHF.

Notes on this clone: A junction boundary mismatches the germline segment, possibly from a read error. This rearrangement joins TRBV7-7 to TRBJ2-6; D may be TRBD2 (5 bases). This CDR3 has 16 amino acids. From germline, CDR1 is SSHAT and CDR2 FNYEAQ (reference sequence). The CDR3 loop is CASSLGLNSGANVLTF. CDR3 nucleotide sequence: TGTGCTAGCAGCTTAGGACTGAACTCTGGGGCCAACGTCCTGACTTTC.

The CDR3 DNA reads TGTGCCAGCAGCGAATACCTTCCCTCGGACACCGGGGAGCTGTTTTTT. Its translation is CASSEYLPSDTGELFF. The V and J genes are TRBV14 and TRBJ2-2; D is uncertain. The germline CDR1 and CDR2 sequences are SGHDN and FVKESK. Trimming shortened V by 5 bases and J by 3 bases, and 16 bases separated the two germline ends. The CDR3 consists of 16 residues. The full variable domain, completed using reference TRBV14 and TRBJ2-2, is EAGVTQFPSHSVIEKGQTVTLRCDPISGHDNLYWYRRVMGKEIKFLLHFVKESKQDESGMPNNRFLAERTGGTYSTLKVQPAELEDSGVYFCASSEYLPSDTGELFFGEGSRLTVL.

The J gene is TRBJ2-7, the V gene TRBV18, with 7 bases that match TRBD2. This CDR3 comprises 14 residues. Germline CDR1 KGHSH, CDR2 LQKENI. V dropped 1 base and J dropped 7; count of bases not matched to a gene: 7. CDR3 amino acids: CASSPRAGVWEQYF. CDR3 DNA: TGTGCCAGCTCACCACGGGCGGGGGTTTGGGAGCAGTACTTC.

This rearrangement joins TRBV3-1 (or the pseudogene TRBV3-2) to TRBJ1-1; 8 bases agree with TRBD1. V was clipped by 4 bases and J by 4 bases; unmatched bases: 14. CDR1 and CDR2 (germline): LGHDT, YNNKEL (reference sequence). The CDR3 length is 17 residues. In DNA form, the CDR3 reads TGTGCCAGCAGCCCCGGACAGGGAGGTCCCCTCAGCACTGAAGCTTTCTTT. It yields the protein CASSPGQGGPLSTEAFF.

This clone came up once. The chain has TRBV7-9 and TRBJ1-2; a weak D match, TRBD1 (5 bases). This CDR3 is built from 12 residues. Germline CDR1 reads SEHNR; CDR2 reads FQNEAQ (reference sequence). Trimming left V 1 base short and J 8 bases short, with 8 bases between. In DNA form, the CDR3 reads TGTGCCAGCAGCTTAGAGGGGATCGGCTACACCTTC. As protein: CASSLEGIGYTF.

The V gene is TRBV27, the J gene TRBJ2-6; D call uncertain. Germline-derived CDR1 and CDR2 are MNHEY and SMNVEV (reference sequence). The CDR3 covers 14 residues. Trimming pared 6 bases from V and 0 bases from J, leaving 6 bases between. The DNA for the CDR3 is TGTGCCAGCAGCGCGAACTCTGGGGCCAACGTCCTGACTTTC. Amino acids: CASSANSGANVLTF.

The rearrangement uses TRBV2 and TRBJ1-5; 9 nucleotides line up with TRBD1. Germline V gene sequence: CDR1 SNHLY, CDR2 FYNNEI. The CDR3 contains 15 residues. J was trimmed by 7 bases and V by 5 bases; bases with no gene match: 9. The CDR3 nucleotides read TGTGCCAGCAGTTGGGACAGGGCAATAGGACAGCCCCAGCATTTT. Encoded protein: CASSWDRAIGQPQHF.

The V call is TRBV5-4, the J call TRBJ2-7, with TRBD1 matching 9 bases. This CDR3 has 14 amino acids. Germline CDR1 SGHNT, CDR2 YYREEE (reference sequence). V lost 3 bases to trimming and J lost 4 bases; unmatched junction nucleotides: 5. In DNA form, the CDR3 reads TGTGCCAGCAGCTCCGGACAGGGGAGGTACGAGCAGTACTTC. Encoded protein: CASSSGQGRYEQYF.

The chain recombines TRBV5-1 with TRBJ2-3; D may be TRBD1 (6 bases). This CDR3 has 11 residues. Germline V gives CDR1 SGHRS, CDR2 YFSETQ. Trimming took off 0 bases at V and 10 bases at J, with 6 bases between the two ends. CDR3 nucleotide sequence: TGCGCCAGCAGCTTGGAGGGGGCGCAGTATTTT. Encoded protein: CASSLEGAQYF.

The rearrangement links TRBV4-1 to TRBJ2-3; D is perhaps TRBD1 (6 bases). The CDR3 has 15 amino acids. Germline values: CDR1 MGHRA, CDR2 YSYEKL. V gave up 4 bases and J gave up 4 bases, with 15 bases separating them. The CDR3 protein is CASSLGTPGADTQYF. CDR3 nucleotide sequence: TGCGCCAGCAGCCTCGGGACCCCAGGGGCAGATACGCAGTATTTT.